This TCR beta chain comes out of a study of blood T cells in healthy people across ages. As for the study in general: About one barcoded beta molecule per two T cells came from capture by template switching.

The CDR3 is 14 residues long. V was clipped by 3 bases and J by 10 bases, with 18 bases between them. About 9.6 milliliters of peripheral blood were drawn from each donor into EDTA-treated tubes. Findings and caveats of the study: Total diversity from one million sequenced T cells was likely underestimated. Across the age range, TCR beta diversity per million T cells fell in a roughly linear way.

For the second PCR, which ran for roughly 6 to 12 cycles, a sample-barcoded 5' primer and a J-beta primer mix were used. TCRdb analysed the 5' RACE reads with MiXCR anew, one entry per CDR3 protein. The table has 920,000 or so distinct CDR3 sequences, 45% seen once. In regard to this clonotype: Its antigen is unidentified.

Sequencing was performed on blood. The gene calls are TRBV12-3 or TRBV12-4 and TRBJ1-1, with unresolved D. The clonotype originates from a woman between 55 and 75 years old in good health. For the CDR3, the DNA is TGTGCCAGCAGTTTTTCAGGTGGGGTTAAGGGAGCTTTCTTT. This gives the protein CASSFSGGVKGAFF.